Presented here are 6 T cell receptor beta chains from one specimen sequenced in a study of shared clonotypes between healthy human individuals. TCRdb's copy holds only in-frame clones and misses some; the assay was immunoSEQ multiplex PCR. Of approximately 1.5 million clones listed, 98% were seen once; the top ten hold around 0.33%. What was sequenced was naive CD4+ T cells sorted from blood. Stated subset: CD45RA+ positively selected. Every receptor here comes from a man aged 30 to 45 in good health.

V usage is TRBV11-2 and J usage is TRBJ1-4; 9 nucleotides match TRBD1. The CDR3 has 15 amino acids. Per germline, CDR1 SGHAT and CDR2 FQNNGV. V lost 4 bases and J lost 4; bases outside the gene matches: 4. The CDR3 region is CASSSDRGYNEKLFF. CDR3 nucleotide sequence: TGTGCCAGCAGCTCAGACAGGGGGTATAATGAAAAACTGTTTTTT.

V gene TRBV7-6 combines with J gene TRBJ2-5, with 16 bases identical to TRBD2. The CDR3 totals 16 residues. Looked up from germline, CDR1 is SGHVS and CDR2 is FNYEAQ. V shed 5 bases and J 7 bases; nucleotides not matched to a gene: 7. This CDR3 is CASSAGTSGRAGTQYF. For the CDR3, the DNA is TGTGCCAGCAGCGCCGGGACTAGCGGGAGGGCCGGGACCCAGTACTTC.

The V call is TRBV7-6, the J call TRBJ2-7; D uncertain. From germline, CDR1 is SGHVS and CDR2 FNYEAQ. There are 15 residues in the CDR3. Trimming shortened V by 5 bases and J by 0 bases, and 14 bases separated the two germline ends. DNA for the CDR3: TGTGCCAGCAGCCTGACGGATGCTAGCTCCTACGAGCAGTACTTC. Its protein product is CASSLTDASSYEQYF.

The chain links TRBV5-4 to TRBJ2-5; possible D gene TRBD2, 5 bases. Germline-derived CDR1 and CDR2 are SGHNT and YYREEE (reference sequence). V lost 4 bases and J 5 bases, leaving 12 bases between the germline ends. The CDR3 loop spans 13 amino acids. The CDR3 DNA sequence: TGTGCCAGCAGCCCGGGGTCCGCCGAGACCCAGTACTTC. It yields the protein CASSPGSAETQYF.

The CDR3 is CASSVLTNTEAFF. DNA of the CDR3: TGTGCCAGCAGCGTGTTGACGAACACTGAAGCTTTCTTT. The rearrangement uses TRBV9 and TRBJ1-1, with D unclear. The CDR3 runs 13 residues. Germline assignment: CDR1 SGDLS and CDR2 YYNGEE. The V end lost 2 bases, the J end lost 1 base, and 6 bases lay between the germline ends.

The chain couples TRBV5-1 to TRBJ2-5; perhaps TRBD2 as D (7 bases). V was pared by 4 bases and J by 2 bases, with 21 bases between. This CDR3 comprises 17 residues. The V gene's germline CDR1 is SGHRS and CDR2 YFSETQ. The CDR3 DNA reads as TGCGCCAGCAGCCCATGGGGGCTAGCGGAGTTACAAGAGACCCAGTACTTC. This gives the protein CASSPWGLAELQETQYF.